The clone carrying this T cell receptor (beta chain) was counted ten times or more. At one end the junction does not follow the germline gene, possibly because of a read error. The entry originates in a study of blood T cell repertoires in COVID-19. Background on the study: PBMCs, B-cell-depleted T cells, or T cells provided the cDNA or gDNA that made up the material.

Looked up from germline, CDR1 is LNHDA and CDR2 is SQIVND (reference sequence). There are 14 residues in the CDR3. In the original workflow: Reference gene primer amplification gave nucleated cell count estimates. Profiled with immunoSEQ multiplex PCR; TCRdb holds only in-frame clones, not every one. V, J and clone size were drawn from that table, and D and trimming were deduced from the DNA. The sample has tens of thousands of clones, less than 85% seen once; the top ten hold less than 25%. This sequence joins TRBV19 and TRBJ1-4; possibly TRBD1 for D (5 bases). Specimen: peripheral blood. The receptor comes from a man aged 55 to 70 with acute or convalescent COVID-19. DNA of the CDR3: TGTGCCAGTAAGAAACAGGCAACGAATGAAAAACTGTTTTTT. The encoded protein is CASKKQATNEKLFF. The full variable domain, completed using reference TRBV19 and TRBJ1-4, is DGGITQSPKYLFRKEGQNVTLSCEQNLNHDAMYWYRQDPGQGLRLIYYSQIVNDFQKGDIAEGYSVSREKKESFPLTVTSAQKNPTAFYLCASKKQATNEKLFFGSGTQLSVL.